Reported below is one T cell receptor (beta chain). What it binds is not known. Losses at the gene ends were 5 bases for V and 4 bases for J; bases not matched to a gene: 5. Germline V gene lookup returns CDR1 LGHNA and CDR2 YNFKEQ. The CDR3 is made up of 16 amino acids. The data originate from a study of cytomegalovirus exposure and HLA in healthy donors. General study findings and limits: The finding came from a later analysis; first-cohort TCR clusters tended to co-occur in the 110 or so validation repertoires. With high specificity and sensitivity, the classifier reportedly diagnosed cytomegalovirus status.

Profiling relied on immunoSEQ multiplex PCR, and the TCRdb table lists in-frame clones only, not all of them. The data show some 140,000 clones, 86% seen once. Sequences were obtained from PBMCs. V and J are TRBV4-2 and TRBJ2-1; 13 nucleotides line up with TRBD2. This sequence was found in a man aged 18 to 29 in good health and CMV-seronegative. The CDR3 sequence is CASSDTSGGGYNEQFF. CDR3 coding DNA: TGTGCCAGCAGCGACACTAGCGGGGGGGGGTACAATGAGCAGTTCTTC.